Listed below are T cell receptor beta chains from one sample, sequenced in a study of T cells in Graves' hyperthyroidism and ophthalmopathy. Using its own MiXCR run on the multiplex PCR reads, TCRdb lists one record per CDR3 protein. Of around 580,000 distinct CDR3 sequences detected, about half appear once; the ten largest clones hold more than 7%. Sequenced input: peripheral blood or thyroid tissue (not recorded which). The receptor source for this set is a woman between 18 and 30 years old with Graves' hyperthyroidism. Each CDR3 is given with its conserved first and last residue. D genes are given only for firm matches. Size tells how often a clone was seen (once, few, many) or the class of an expanded clone, and some rows leave it out.

V: TRBV14; J: TRBJ2-7; D: .; size: many; DNA: TGTGCCAGCAGCCAAGGGTTCCCTTACGAGCAGTACTTC; CDR3: CASSQGFPYEQYF
V: TRBV10-3; J: TRBJ1-6; D: .; size: .; DNA: TGTGCCAGCAGACCAAACGGGAGCTCCTATAATTCACCCCTCCACTTT; CDR3: CASRPNGSSYNSPLHF
V: TRBV5-1; J: TRBJ1-5; D: .; size: .; DNA: TGTGCCAGCAGCTTGGCCGGGGATGGGTACGAGCCCCAGCATTTT; CDR3: CASSLAGDGYEPQHF
V: TRBV20-1; J: TRBJ1-5; D: .; size: many; DNA: TGCAGTGCTAAAGGACAGAGCAATCAGCCCCAGCATTTT; CDR3: CSAKGQSNQPQHF
V: TRBV10-2; J: TRBJ1-4; D: .; size: .; DNA: TGCGCCATCCTCGGGACGTCAGACGAAAAACTGTTTTTT; CDR3: CAILGTSDEKLFF
V: TRBV27; J: TRBJ1-4; D: TRBD1; size: few; DNA: TGTGCCAGCAGGGGGACAGGGGATGAAAAACTGTTTTTT; CDR3: CASRGTGDEKLFF
V: TRBV19; J: TRBJ1-3; D: .; size: .; DNA: TGTGCCAGTAGTATTGATTCTTCAGCTCTTTTT; CDR3: CASSIDSSALF
V: TRBV7-3; J: TRBJ2-7; D: TRBD2; size: .; DNA: TGTGCCAGCAGCTCTAGCGGGAGAACGACCGAGCAGTACTTC; CDR3: CASSSSGRTTEQYF
V: TRBV19; J: TRBJ2-7; D: TRBD2; size: many; DNA: TGTGCCAGTAGTATCGGGGGGGTCGACTACGAGCAGTACTTC; CDR3: CASSIGGVDYEQYF
V: TRBV7-2; J: TRBJ2-5; D: .; size: many; DNA: TGTGCCAGTAGCAAGGAGGGGGTCGCCGGGTGGGAGACCCAGTACTTC; CDR3: CASSKEGVAGWETQYF
V: TRBV6-5; J: TRBJ1-1; D: TRBD1; size: many; DNA: TGTGCCAGCAGTTACGACAGGGCTGTCACTGAAGCTTTCTTT; CDR3: CASSYDRAVTEAFF
V: TRBV29-1; J: TRBJ2-1; D: .; size: .; DNA: TGCAGCGTTGAAGATCCGACGGGGAGCTCCTACAATGAGCAGTTCTTC; CDR3: CSVEDPTGSSYNEQFF
V: TRBV7-8; J: TRBJ2-5; D: TRBD2; size: many; DNA: TGTGCCAGCAGCCAAGAAGGAGCGGGAGGGCCGGCAGAGACCCAGTACTTC; CDR3: CASSQEGAGGPAETQYF
V: TRBV7-9; J: TRBJ1-6; D: .; size: .; DNA: TGTGCCAGCACTCGCGACCTCCACTTT; CDR3: CASTRDLHF
V: TRBV20-1; J: TRBJ1-2; D: .; size: .; DNA: TGCAGTGCTAGATCCATGGGAGGCTACACCTTC; CDR3: CSARSMGGYTF
V: TRBV20-1; J: TRBJ1-4; D: .; size: many; DNA: TGCAGTGCCGCCCGGGGGAATGAAAAACTGTTTTTT; CDR3: CSAARGNEKLFF
V: TRBV7-8; J: TRBJ1-1; D: .; size: .; DNA: TGTGCTAGCAGCTTCCGGAAGGGCACCACTGAAGCTTTCTTT; CDR3: CASSFRKGTTEAFF
V: TRBV5-1; J: TRBJ1-1; D: .; size: many; DNA: TGCGCCAGCAGAACTGTTGGGAACACTGAAGCTTTCTTT; CDR3: CASRTVGNTEAFF
V: TRBV28; J: TRBJ1-5; D: .; size: few; DNA: TGTGCCAGCAGTTCATTTTCCATTCGGGGTCTGAATCAGCCCCAGCATTTT; CDR3: CASSSFSIRGLNQPQHF
V: TRBV7-9; J: TRBJ1-2; D: TRBD1; size: many; DNA: TGTGCCAGCAGCTTAGGAGAGGGGGCCAACTATGGCTACACCTTC; CDR3: CASSLGEGANYGYTF
V: TRBV29-1; J: TRBJ2-1; D: .; size: .; DNA: TGCAGCGCCCCCGGGGTCCGATACAATGAGCAGTTCTTC; CDR3: CSAPGVRYNEQFF
V: TRBV18; J: TRBJ2-5; D: .; size: .; DNA: TGTGCCAGCTCACAGGCCACAGGCCAAGAGACCCAGTACTTC; CDR3: CASSQATGQETQYF
V: TRBV2; J: TRBJ1-2; D: .; size: few; DNA: TGTGCCAGCAGGGTATTGGCAGATGGAAACACCTTC; CDR3: CASRVLADGNTF
V: TRBV3-1; J: TRBJ2-7; D: TRBD2; size: .; DNA: TGTGCCAGCAGCCAGGGGGGGTGGATCGAGCAGTACTTC; CDR3: CASSQGGWIEQYF
V: TRBV27; J: TRBJ2-5; D: .; size: many; DNA: TGTGCCAGCAGGGAGCACAGGGTGGGGGAGACCCAGTACTTC; CDR3: CASREHRVGETQYF
V: TRBV20-1; J: TRBJ1-2; D: .; size: .; DNA: TGCAGTGCTCCCAGTCCGGACGTCTGGGGCTACACCTTC; CDR3: CSAPSPDVWGYTF
V: TRBV7-2; J: TRBJ2-7; D: .; size: .; DNA: TGTGCCAGCAGCTTAAGATACAGGGAGGACGAGCAGTACTTC; CDR3: CASSLRYREDEQYF
V: TRBV20-1; J: TRBJ2-7; D: .; size: .; DNA: TGCAGTGCTAGCAGCGGGCAGGTTCTCGAGCAGTACTTC; CDR3: CSASSGQVLEQYF
V: TRBV24-1; J: TRBJ2-1; D: TRBD2; size: .; DNA: TGTGCCACCAGTGAACGGCTAGCGGGAGTGCTTGAGCAGTTCTTC; CDR3: CATSERLAGVLEQFF
V: TRBV7-9; J: TRBJ1-2; D: .; size: .; DNA: TGTGCCAGCCCACTATCGAAATCCCCCTATGGCTACACCTTC; CDR3: CASPLSKSPYGYTF
V: TRBV6-6; J: TRBJ1-5; D: TRBD1; size: .; DNA: TGTGCCAGCACTAAAGCGGCAGGGGGCCCTGGAATCAATCAGCCCCAGCATTTT; CDR3: CASTKAAGGPGINQPQHF
V: TRBV13; J: TRBJ2-7; D: .; size: many; DNA: TGTGCCAGCAGCTCCCGACTAGTGCAAAGGCACGAGCAGTACTTC; CDR3: CASSSRLVQRHEQYF
V: TRBV25-1; J: TRBJ1-5; D: .; size: once; DNA: TGTGCCCCCAGTGCGGGGGGCGCCTATCAGCCCCAGCATTTT; CDR3: CAPSAGGAYQPQHF
V: TRBV29-1; J: TRBJ2-5; D: TRBD1; size: .; DNA: TGCAGCGTTGAGGACAGGGAACGAGCAGAACTACAAGAGACCCAGTACTTC; CDR3: CSVEDRERAELQETQYF
V: TRBV12-3/TRBV12-4; J: TRBJ2-1; D: .; size: .; DNA: TGTGCCAGCAGTTTCTCTTCAAGTGAGCAGTTCTTC; CDR3: CASSFSSSEQFF
V: TRBV11-2; J: TRBJ2-5; D: TRBD1; size: many; DNA: TGTGCCAGCAGCCACTTCCCGGACAGGACGACACCTCAAGAGACCCAGTACTTC; CDR3: CASSHFPDRTTPQETQYF
V: TRBV20-1; J: TRBJ1-1; D: .; size: .; DNA: TGCAGTGCTAGGGTGTCGGGACACGGTGGGAACACTGAAGCTTTCTTT; CDR3: CSARVSGHGGNTEAFF
V: TRBV5-1; J: TRBJ2-3; D: TRBD2; size: .; DNA: TGCGCCAGCAGCTGGGGACTAGCGGGAGGGCGGTCCACAGATACGCAGTATTTT; CDR3: CASSWGLAGGRSTDTQYF
V: TRBV30; J: TRBJ2-2; D: .; size: many; DNA: TGTGCCTGGAGCGGATCCTACACCGGGGAGCTGTTTTTT; CDR3: CAWSGSYTGELFF
V: TRBV7-3; J: TRBJ1-1; D: .; size: many; DNA: TGTGCCAGCAGCCTAGGGGTGGCAGGGCTGAACACTGAAGCTTTCTTT; CDR3: CASSLGVAGLNTEAFF
V: TRBV6-6; J: TRBJ1-1; D: .; size: many; DNA: TGTGCCAGCAGCCCAACCGACGGGAACACTGAAGCTTTCTTT; CDR3: CASSPTDGNTEAFF
V: TRBV27; J: TRBJ1-2; D: .; size: .; DNA: TGTGCCAGCAGAGGCAAGACGGACCCTAACTATGGCTACACCTTC; CDR3: CASRGKTDPNYGYTF